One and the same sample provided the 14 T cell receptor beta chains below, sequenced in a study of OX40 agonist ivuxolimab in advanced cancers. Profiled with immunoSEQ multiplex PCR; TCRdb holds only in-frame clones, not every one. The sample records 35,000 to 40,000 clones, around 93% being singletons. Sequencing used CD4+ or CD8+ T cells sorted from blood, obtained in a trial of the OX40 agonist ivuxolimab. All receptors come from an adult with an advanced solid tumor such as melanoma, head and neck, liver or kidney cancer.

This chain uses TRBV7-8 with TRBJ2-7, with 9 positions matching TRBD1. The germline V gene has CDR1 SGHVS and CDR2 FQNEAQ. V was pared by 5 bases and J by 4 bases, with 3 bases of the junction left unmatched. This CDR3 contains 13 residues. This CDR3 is CASSLDRGYEQYV. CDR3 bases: TGTGCCAGCAGCCTCGACAGGGGGTACGAGCAGTACGTC.

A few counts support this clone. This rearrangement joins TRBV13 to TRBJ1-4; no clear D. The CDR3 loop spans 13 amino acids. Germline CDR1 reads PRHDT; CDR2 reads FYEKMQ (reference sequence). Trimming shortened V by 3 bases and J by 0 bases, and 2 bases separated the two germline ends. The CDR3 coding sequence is TGTGCCAGCAGCTTTGCAACTAATGAAAAACTGTTTTTT. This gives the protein CASSFATNEKLFF.

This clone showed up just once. The CDR3 sequence: CASSEPGIPDTQYF. Written as DNA, the CDR3 is TGCGCCAGCAGTGAGCCCGGGATACCAGATACGCAGTATTTT. The genes are TRBV10-1 and TRBJ2-3; D is perhaps TRBD2 (5 bases). V was clipped by 2 bases and J by 4 bases, with 10 bases between them. Germline assignment: CDR1 WNHNN and CDR2 SYGVQD (reference sequence). The CDR3 loop spans 14 amino acids.

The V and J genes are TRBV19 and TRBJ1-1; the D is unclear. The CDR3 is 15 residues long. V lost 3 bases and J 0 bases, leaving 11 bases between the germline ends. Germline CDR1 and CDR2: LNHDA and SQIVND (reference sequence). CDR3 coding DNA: TGTGCCAGTAGTATTGGGAGTTCCATGAACACTGAAGCTTTCTTT. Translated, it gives CASSIGSSMNTEAFF.

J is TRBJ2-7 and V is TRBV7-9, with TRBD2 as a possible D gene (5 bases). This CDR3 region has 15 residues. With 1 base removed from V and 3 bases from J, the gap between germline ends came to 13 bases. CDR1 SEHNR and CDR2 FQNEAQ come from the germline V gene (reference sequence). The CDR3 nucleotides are TGTGCCAGCAGCTTAGATCGGGGAAGAGTCTACGAGCAGTACTTC. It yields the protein CASSLDRGRVYEQYF.

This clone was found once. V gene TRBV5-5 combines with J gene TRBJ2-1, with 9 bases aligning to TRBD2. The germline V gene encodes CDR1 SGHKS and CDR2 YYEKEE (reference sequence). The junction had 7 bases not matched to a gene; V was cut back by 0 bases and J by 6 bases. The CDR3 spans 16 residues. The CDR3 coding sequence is TGTGCCAGCAGCTTGGAAAGTCTAGCGGGAAGCAATGAGCAGTTCTTC. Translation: CASSLESLAGSNEQFF.

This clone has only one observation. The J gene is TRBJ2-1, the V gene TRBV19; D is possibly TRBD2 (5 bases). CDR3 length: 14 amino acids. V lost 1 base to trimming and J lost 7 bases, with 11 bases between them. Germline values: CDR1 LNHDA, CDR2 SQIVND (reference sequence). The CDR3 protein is CASSIGIGVNEQFF. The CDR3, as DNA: TGTGCCAGTAGTATAGGGATCGGGGTAAATGAGCAGTTCTTC.

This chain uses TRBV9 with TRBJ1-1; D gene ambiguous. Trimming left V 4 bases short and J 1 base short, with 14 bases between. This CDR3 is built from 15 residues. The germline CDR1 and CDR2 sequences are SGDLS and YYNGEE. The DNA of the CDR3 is TGTGCCAGCAGCCCGGGGAGTAGTCCGAACACTGAAGCTTTCTTT. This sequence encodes CASSPGSSPNTEAFF.

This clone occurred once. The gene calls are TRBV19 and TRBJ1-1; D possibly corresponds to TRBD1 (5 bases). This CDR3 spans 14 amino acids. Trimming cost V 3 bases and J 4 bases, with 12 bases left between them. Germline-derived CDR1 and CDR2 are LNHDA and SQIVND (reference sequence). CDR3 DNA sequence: TGTGCCAGTAGTATGGTCCCAGGGATCACTGAAGCTTTCTTT. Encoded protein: CASSMVPGITEAFF.

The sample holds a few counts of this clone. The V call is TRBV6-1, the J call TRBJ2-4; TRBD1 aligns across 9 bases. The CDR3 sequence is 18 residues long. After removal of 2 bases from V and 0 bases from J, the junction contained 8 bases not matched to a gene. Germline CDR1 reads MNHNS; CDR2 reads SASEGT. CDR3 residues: CASSERDRVLLAKNIQYF. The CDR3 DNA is TGTGCCAGCAGTGAAAGGGACAGGGTTTTACTAGCCAAAAACATTCAGTACTTC.

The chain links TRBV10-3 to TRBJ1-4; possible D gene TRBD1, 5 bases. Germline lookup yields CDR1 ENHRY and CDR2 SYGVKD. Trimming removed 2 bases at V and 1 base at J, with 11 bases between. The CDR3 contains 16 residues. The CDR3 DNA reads TGTGCCATCAGTGAGGCGCCGGGGGTAACTAATGAAAAACTGTTTTTT. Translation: CAISEAPGVTNEKLFF.

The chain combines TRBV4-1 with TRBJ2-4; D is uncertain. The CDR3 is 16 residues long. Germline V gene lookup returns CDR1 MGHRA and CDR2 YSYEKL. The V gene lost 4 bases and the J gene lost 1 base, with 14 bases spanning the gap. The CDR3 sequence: CASSPPGPVAKNIQYF. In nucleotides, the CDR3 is TGCGCCAGCAGCCCGCCGGGCCCAGTGGCCAAAAACATTCAGTACTTC.

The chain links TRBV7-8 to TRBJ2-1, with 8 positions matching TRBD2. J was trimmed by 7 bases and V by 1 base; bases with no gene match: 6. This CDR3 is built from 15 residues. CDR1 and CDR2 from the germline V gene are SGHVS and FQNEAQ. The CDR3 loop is CASSLGGAGANEQFF. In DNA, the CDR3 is TGTGCCAGCAGCTTAGGTGGAGCGGGAGCTAATGAGCAGTTCTTC.

This CDR3 is CASSIGLAGGNQFF. The DNA for the CDR3 is TGTGCCAGCAGTATCGGACTAGCGGGAGGAAATCAGTTCTTC. The chain is built from TRBV28 and TRBJ2-1; 14 bases map to TRBD2. J was trimmed by 13 bases and V by 5 bases; bases with no gene match: 7. The CDR3 covers 14 residues. Germline CDR1 reads MDHEN; CDR2 reads SYDVKM.